This TCR beta chain stems from a study of cytomegalovirus exposure and HLA in healthy donors. Study-wide points: Accurate prediction of most subjects' HLA-A and HLA-B alleles from TCR beta sequences was reported.

This clone was counted only a few times. The antigen remains undetermined. PCR primers comprised 60 Vbeta and 13 Jbeta primers. Repertoires were generated with immunoSEQ multiplex PCR, while TCRdb's copy carries only in-frame clones and drops some. The sample includes 180,000 or so clones, more than 75% of them seen just once. Germline V gene lookup returns CDR1 MDHEN and CDR2 SYDVKM. Trimming pared 5 bases from V and 0 bases from J, leaving 12 bases between. The CDR3 consists of 15 residues. Donors showed nominal health when sampled, although they likely had unrecorded immune exposures. The rearrangement joins TRBV28 to TRBJ2-3, with D possibly being TRBD2 (6 bases). Sequencing was done on a sample of PBMCs. The sequence derives from a woman aged 25 to 39 in good health and CMV-seropositive. The CDR3 nucleotides are TGTGCCAGCAGTCCCGCCGGGGGTAGCACAGATACGCAGTATTTT. The encoded protein is CASSPAGGSTDTQYF.